These T cell receptor beta chains were read from a single sample in a study of CD8 T cells in ankylosing spondylitis. One entry per CDR3 protein, called by TCRdb with MiXCR from the 5' RACE reads. The sample consists of 670,000 or so distinct CDR3 sequences, over 15% of them appearing once. Sequences were obtained from blood, either unsorted or a sorted T cell fraction (not recorded which). Receptors were obtained from a male donor with ankylosing spondylitis. The CDR3 runs from the conserved cysteine through the conserved F or W. A D gene is named only where the DNA matches it firmly. Size values are once, few and many counts, or a class for expanded clones, and some rows have none.

D: NA
size: few
V: TRBV7-9
J: TRBJ1-6
CDR3: CASGGREGDSPLHF
DNA: TGTGCCAGCGGGGGAAGGGAGGGGGATTCACCCCTCCACTTT

D: TRBD2
size: NA
V: TRBV3-1
J: TRBJ2-2
CDR3: CASRLAGVIGELFF
DNA: TGTGCCAGCAGACTAGCGGGAGTGATCGGGGAGCTGTTTTTT

D: TRBD1
size: NA
V: TRBV25-1
J: TRBJ2-1
CDR3: CASTPLGTGGGEQFF
DNA: TGTGCCAGCACTCCCCTGGGGACAGGGGGCGGCGAGCAGTTCTTC

D: NA
size: NA
V: TRBV5-1
J: TRBJ2-2
CDR3: CASSLPWTGELFF
DNA: TGCGCCAGCAGCTTACCGTGGACCGGGGAGCTGTTTTTT

D: NA
size: few
V: TRBV12-3/TRBV12-4
J: TRBJ2-1
CDR3: CASRFGVLDEQFF
DNA: TGTGCCAGCAGGTTCGGGGTACTCGATGAGCAGTTCTTC

D: NA
size: once
V: TRBV29-1
J: TRBJ1-2
CDR3: CSCETENNYGYTF
DNA: TGCAGTTGTGAGACAGAGAATAACTATGGCTACACCTTC

D: NA
size: few
V: TRBV29-1
J: TRBJ2-2
CDR3: CSVESWDVRGGELFF
DNA: TGCAGCGTTGAATCTTGGGACGTGCGGGGCGGGGAGCTGTTTTTT

D: NA
size: NA
V: TRBV14
J: TRBJ2-7
CDR3: CASSQALAGNYEQYF
DNA: TGTGCCAGCAGCCAAGCCTTGGCGGGTAACTACGAGCAGTACTTC

D: NA
size: few
V: TRBV11-2
J: TRBJ1-2
CDR3: CASSFSPNYGYTF
DNA: TGTGCCAGCAGCTTCTCCCCAAACTATGGCTACACCTTC

D: NA
size: NA
V: TRBV10-3
J: TRBJ1-1
CDR3: CATRQASEAFF
DNA: TGTGCCACCAGACAGGCCTCTGAAGCTTTCTTT

D: NA
size: few
V: TRBV7-9
J: TRBJ1-5
CDR3: CASSLAQNQPQHF
DNA: TGTGCCAGCAGTTTAGCCCAAAATCAGCCCCAGCATTTT

D: TRBD1
size: NA
V: TRBV28
J: TRBJ1-2
CDR3: CASSLPGTGERGYTF
DNA: TGTGCCAGCAGTTTGCCCGGGACAGGGGAGCGCGGCTACACCTTC

D: NA
size: NA
V: TRBV15
J: TRBJ2-1
CDR3: CATSREPGFGGNEQFF
DNA: TGTGCCACCAGCAGGGAGCCTGGTTTTGGCGGCAATGAGCAGTTCTTC

D: TRBD2
size: NA
V: TRBV7-8
J: TRBJ2-1
CDR3: CASSSTSLGYNEQFF
DNA: TGTGCCAGCAGCTCGACTAGCCTAGGCTACAATGAGCAGTTCTTC

D: NA
size: NA
V: TRBV5-1
J: TRBJ1-1
CDR3: CASSLDPFVNEAFF
DNA: TGCGCCAGCAGCTTAGATCCCTTCGTAAATGAAGCTTTCTTT

D: TRBD1
size: NA
V: TRBV7-9
J: TRBJ2-1
CDR3: CASHAATWDSRNEQFF
DNA: TGTGCCAGCCACGCCGCGACCTGGGACAGCAGAAATGAGCAGTTCTTC

D: NA
size: few
V: TRBV29-1
J: TRBJ2-7
CDR3: CSVEPDSYEQYF
DNA: TGCAGCGTTGAACCTGACAGTTACGAGCAGTACTTC

D: NA
size: NA
V: TRBV5-4
J: TRBJ2-3
CDR3: CASSLMSAPTDTQYF
DNA: TGTGCCAGCAGCTTAATGAGCGCCCCCACAGATACGCAGTATTTT

D: NA
size: few
V: TRBV27
J: TRBJ1-1
CDR3: CASSLTTGGNTEAFF
DNA: TGTGCCAGCAGCCTTACGACAGGTGGGAACACTGAAGCTTTCTTT

D: NA
size: few
V: TRBV15
J: TRBJ1-2
CDR3: CATSRGRDDYGYTF
DNA: TGTGCCACCAGCAGAGGCAGGGACGACTATGGCTACACCTTC

D: TRBD1
size: once
V: TRBV2
J: TRBJ2-5
CDR3: CASRQDPDRQRTQYF
DNA: TGTGCCAGCAGACAGGACCCGGACAGGCAGCGGACCCAGTACTTC

D: TRBD1
size: NA
V: TRBV18
J: TRBJ2-1
CDR3: CASSSGGTLYNEQFF
DNA: TGTGCCAGCTCGTCAGGGGGCACCCTCTACAATGAGCAGTTCTTC

D: TRBD1
size: NA
V: TRBV18
J: TRBJ1-2
CDR3: CASSPPGTGNYGYTF
DNA: TGTGCCAGCTCACCACCCGGGACAGGGAACTATGGCTACACCTTC

D: NA
size: NA
V: TRBV3-1
J: TRBJ1-6
CDR3: CASSQPGRAGNSPLHF
DNA: TGTGCCAGCAGCCAACCGGGGAGGGCCGGTAATTCACCCCTCCACTTT

D: NA
size: few
V: TRBV12-3/TRBV12-4
J: TRBJ2-1
CDR3: CASSLAGNPYNEQFF
DNA: TGTGCCAGCAGTTTAGCGGGAAACCCCTACAATGAGCAGTTCTTC

D: NA
size: NA
V: TRBV5-1
J: TRBJ2-4
CDR3: CASSEVPRENIQYF
DNA: TGCGCCAGCAGCGAGGTCCCCAGGGAAAACATTCAGTACTTC

D: TRBD1
size: NA
V: TRBV20-1
J: TRBJ1-5
CDR3: CSASWGTRGLRNQPQHF
DNA: TGCAGTGCTAGTTGGGGGACCAGGGGGCTACGCAATCAGCCCCAGCATTTT

D: TRBD2
size: NA
V: TRBV20-1
J: TRBJ2-3
CDR3: CSAHVAGSSTDTQYF
DNA: TGCAGTGCCCACGTAGCGGGCTCTAGCACAGATACGCAGTATTTT

D: TRBD1
size: NA
V: TRBV11-2
J: TRBJ1-2
CDR3: CASSRSGTGGGGSSGYTF
DNA: TGTGCCAGCAGCCGCTCCGGGACAGGGGGCGGCGGGTCGAGTGGCTACACCTTC

D: NA
size: many
V: TRBV12-3/TRBV12-4
J: TRBJ2-1
CDR3: CASRLYNEQFF
DNA: TGTGCCAGCAGGCTATACAATGAGCAGTTCTTC

D: TRBD1
size: NA
V: TRBV20-1
J: TRBJ2-1
CDR3: CSAHPTGGTYNEQFF
DNA: TGCAGTGCTCACCCAACAGGGGGAACCTACAATGAGCAGTTCTTC

D: NA
size: NA
V: TRBV2
J: TRBJ1-4
CDR3: CASREGRFEKLFF
DNA: TGTGCCAGCCGGGAAGGACGGTTTGAAAAACTGTTTTTT

D: TRBD2
size: NA
V: TRBV11-2
J: TRBJ2-1
CDR3: CASSPSGGAHNEQFF
DNA: TGTGCCAGCAGCCCGAGCGGGGGGGCCCACAATGAGCAGTTCTTC

D: NA
size: NA
V: TRBV2
J: TRBJ1-5
CDR3: CASSDWGSNNQPQHF
DNA: TGTGCCAGCAGTGATTGGGGGAGCAACAATCAGCCCCAGCATTTT

D: NA
size: NA
V: TRBV20-1
J: TRBJ2-4
CDR3: CSASPPGAWQNIQYF
DNA: TGCAGTGCTAGTCCTCCGGGGGCGTGGCAAAACATTCAGTACTTC

D: NA
size: NA
V: TRBV11-1
J: TRBJ2-2
CDR3: CASSLNRGGAWNTGELFF
DNA: TGTGCCAGCAGCTTAAATAGAGGCGGGGCCTGGAACACCGGGGAGCTGTTTTTT

D: TRBD1
size: NA
V: TRBV28
J: TRBJ2-7
CDR3: CAGGQGGYEQYF
DNA: TGTGCCGGCGGACAGGGGGGCTACGAGCAGTACTTC

D: TRBD2
size: NA
V: TRBV28
J: TRBJ2-7
CDR3: CASSLTEGLAGDRGYEQYF
DNA: TGTGCCAGCAGTCTAACTGAGGGACTAGCGGGAGATAGGGGCTACGAGCAGTACTTC

D: NA
size: NA
V: TRBV11-2
J: TRBJ1-1
CDR3: CASSSSGFGNTEAFF
DNA: TGTGCCAGCAGCTCCTCAGGGTTTGGGAACACTGAAGCTTTCTTT

D: TRBD2
size: NA
V: TRBV2
J: TRBJ2-7
CDR3: CASSEARLAGDYEQYF
DNA: TGTGCCAGCAGTGAAGCCAGACTAGCGGGGGATTACGAGCAGTACTTC

D: NA
size: NA
V: TRBV20-1
J: TRBJ1-1
CDR3: CSARGGNSEGTEAFF
DNA: TGCAGTGCTAGAGGGGGGAATTCGGAGGGAACTGAAGCTTTCTTT

D: NA
size: many
V: TRBV29-1
J: TRBJ2-7
CDR3: CSAEGTYEQYF
DNA: TGCAGCGCTGAAGGGACCTACGAGCAGTACTTC

D: NA
size: NA
V: TRBV5-1
J: TRBJ1-5
CDR3: CASSLEGSQPQHF
DNA: TGCGCCAGCAGCTTAGAAGGGAGTCAGCCCCAGCATTTT

D: TRBD1
size: NA
V: TRBV7-3
J: TRBJ2-2
CDR3: CASSQPRQGAGTTGELFF
DNA: TGTGCCAGCAGCCAACCGAGACAGGGGGCCGGGACCACCGGGGAGCTGTTTTTT

D: NA
size: few
V: TRBV4-3
J: TRBJ1-1
CDR3: CASSQDPNAMNTEAFF
DNA: TGCGCCAGCAGCCAAGATCCTAACGCAATGAACACTGAAGCTTTCTTT

D: NA
size: many
V: TRBV7-9
J: TRBJ2-5
CDR3: CASLSNTGQETQYF
DNA: TGTGCCAGCCTATCTAATACAGGGCAAGAGACCCAGTACTTC

D: NA
size: many
V: TRBV4-1
J: TRBJ2-7
CDR3: CASSQEEELGEQYF
DNA: TGCGCCAGCAGCCAAGAGGAAGAACTGGGCGAGCAGTACTTC

D: NA
size: NA
V: TRBV11-2
J: TRBJ2-2
CDR3: CATAPGIPGELFF
DNA: TGTGCCACCGCCCCCGGGATTCCCGGGGAGCTGTTTTTT

D: NA
size: NA
V: TRBV29-1
J: TRBJ2-5
CDR3: CSGASETQYF
DNA: TGCAGCGGCGCCTCGGAGACCCAGTACTTC

D: TRBD1
size: few
V: TRBV7-6
J: TRBJ2-3
CDR3: CASSLGTGESDTQYF
DNA: TGTGCCAGCAGCCTAGGGACAGGGGAGTCAGATACGCAGTATTTT

D: NA
size: NA
V: TRBV27
J: TRBJ1-1
CDR3: CASNTGRMNTEAFF
DNA: TGTGCCAGCAACACGGGACGTATGAACACTGAAGCTTTCTTT

D: NA
size: few
V: TRBV9
J: TRBJ1-1
CDR3: CASSPIPPGRLNTEAFF
DNA: TGTGCCAGCAGCCCAATTCCCCCGGGACGCTTGAACACTGAAGCTTTCTTT

D: NA
size: few
V: TRBV6-6
J: TRBJ2-5
CDR3: CASSYSSAETQYF
DNA: TGTGCCAGCAGTTACTCTTCGGCGGAGACCCAGTACTTC